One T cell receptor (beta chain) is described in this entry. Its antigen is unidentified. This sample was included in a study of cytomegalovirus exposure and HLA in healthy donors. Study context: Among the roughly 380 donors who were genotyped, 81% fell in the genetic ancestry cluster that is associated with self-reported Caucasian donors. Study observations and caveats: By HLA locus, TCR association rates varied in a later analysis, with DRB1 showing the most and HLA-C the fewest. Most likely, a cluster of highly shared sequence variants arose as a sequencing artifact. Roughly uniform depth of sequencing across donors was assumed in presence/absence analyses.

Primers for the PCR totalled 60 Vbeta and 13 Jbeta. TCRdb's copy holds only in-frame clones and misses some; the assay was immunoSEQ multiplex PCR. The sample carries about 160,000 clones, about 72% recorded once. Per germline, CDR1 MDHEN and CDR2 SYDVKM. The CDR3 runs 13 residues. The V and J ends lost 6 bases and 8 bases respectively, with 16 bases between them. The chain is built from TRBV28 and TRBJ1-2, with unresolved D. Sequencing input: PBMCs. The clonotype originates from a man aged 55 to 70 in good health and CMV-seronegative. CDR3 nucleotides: TGTGCCAGCAGACCCGGCGGGTCCCACGGCTACACCTTC. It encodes CASRPGGSHGYTF.